The present T cell receptor (beta chain) was sequenced within a study of T cells in tuberculosis. CDR1 and CDR2 from the germline V gene are LGHNT and FRNRAP. V was pared by 1 base and J by 6 bases, with 12 bases between. The CDR3 extends over 14 amino acids. Assay used: immunoSEQ multiplex PCR; TCRdb lists only in-frame clones, some missing. The sample carries approximately 100,000 clones, roughly 93% recorded once. Cells were sorted from thawed PBMC rested overnight and stained with GMM-loaded CD1B tetramer, viability dye and anti-CD3. The lipid loaded on the CD1B tetramers was C32 glucose monomycolate from Rhodococcus equi. Approximately 95,000 tetramer-negative cells were sorted from each donor. Study-wide results and limits: The stringent gate may have excluded weak CD1B-GMM tetramer binders.

Sequencing used CD1b-GMM tetramer-negative cells sorted from PBMCs. The chain has TRBV12-5 and TRBJ1-2; D call uncertain. The source of this sequence is an adult woman with latent tuberculosis. The CDR3 DNA reads as TGTGCTAGTGGTTTGGGACCTTTCGGAGATGGCTACACCTTC. This translates into CASGLGPFGDGYTF.